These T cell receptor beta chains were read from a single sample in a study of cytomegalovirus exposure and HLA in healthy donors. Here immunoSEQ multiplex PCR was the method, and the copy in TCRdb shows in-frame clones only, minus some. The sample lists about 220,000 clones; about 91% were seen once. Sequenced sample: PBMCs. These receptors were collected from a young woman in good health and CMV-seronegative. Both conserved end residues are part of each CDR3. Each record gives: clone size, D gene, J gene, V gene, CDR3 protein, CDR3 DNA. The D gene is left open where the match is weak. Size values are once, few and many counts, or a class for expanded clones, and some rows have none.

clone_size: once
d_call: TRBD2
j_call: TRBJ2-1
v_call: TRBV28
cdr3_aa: CASSPGLVPNEQFF
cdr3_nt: TGTGCCAGCAGCCCGGGACTAGTGCCGAATGAGCAGTTCTTC

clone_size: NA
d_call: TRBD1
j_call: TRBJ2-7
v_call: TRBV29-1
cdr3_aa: CSVQTGIFPYEQYF
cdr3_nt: TGCAGCGTCCAGACAGGGATATTCCCCTACGAGCAGTACTTC

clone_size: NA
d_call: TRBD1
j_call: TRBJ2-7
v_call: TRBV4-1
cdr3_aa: CASSQEGQGVYEQYF
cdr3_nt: TGCGCCAGCAGCCAGGAAGGACAGGGGGTCTACGAGCAGTACTTC

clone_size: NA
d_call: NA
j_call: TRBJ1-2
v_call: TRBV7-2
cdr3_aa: CASSLRDTPNYGYTF
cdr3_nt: TGTGCCAGCAGCTTGAGGGACACCCCTAACTATGGCTACACCTTC

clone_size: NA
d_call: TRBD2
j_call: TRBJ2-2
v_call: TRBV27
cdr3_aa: CASSRSGRNTGELFF
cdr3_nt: TGTGCCAGCAGTAGAAGCGGGAGGAACACCGGGGAGCTGTTTTTT

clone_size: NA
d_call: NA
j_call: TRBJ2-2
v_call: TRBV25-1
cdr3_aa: CASSVTGELFF
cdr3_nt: TGTGCCAGCAGCGTCACCGGGGAGCTGTTTTTT

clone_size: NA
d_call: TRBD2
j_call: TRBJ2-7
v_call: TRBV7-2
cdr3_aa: CASSYGPGTSGRVPYEQYF
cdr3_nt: TGTGCCAGCAGCTACGGTCCCGGGACTAGCGGGAGGGTACCCTACGAGCAGTACTTC

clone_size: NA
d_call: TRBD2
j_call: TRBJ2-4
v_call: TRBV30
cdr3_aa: CAWSLGLADGKNIQYF
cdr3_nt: TGTGCCTGGAGTCTGGGACTAGCGGACGGGAAAAACATTCAGTACTTC

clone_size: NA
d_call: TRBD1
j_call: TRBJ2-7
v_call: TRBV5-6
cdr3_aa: CASSLFDRGIDEQYF
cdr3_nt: TGTGCCAGCAGCTTGTTTGACAGGGGAATCGACGAGCAGTACTTC

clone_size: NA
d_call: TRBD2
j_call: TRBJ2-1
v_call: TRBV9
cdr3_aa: CASSVGTSGSMIEQFF
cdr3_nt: TGTGCCAGCAGCGTAGGGACTAGCGGGAGTATGATTGAGCAGTTCTTC

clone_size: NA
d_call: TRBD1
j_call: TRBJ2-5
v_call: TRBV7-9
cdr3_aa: CASSLGQGTSDQETQYF
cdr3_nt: TGTGCCAGCAGCCTCGGACAGGGGACCTCCGACCAAGAGACCCAGTACTTC

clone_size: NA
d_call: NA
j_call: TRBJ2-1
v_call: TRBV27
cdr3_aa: CASRWDTIDNEQFF
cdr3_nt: TGTGCCAGCAGATGGGACACGATAGACAATGAGCAGTTCTTC

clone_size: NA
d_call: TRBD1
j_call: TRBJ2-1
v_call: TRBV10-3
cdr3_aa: CAISMTGGLYNEQFF
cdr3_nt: TGTGCCATCAGCATGACAGGGGGACTCTACAATGAGCAGTTCTTC

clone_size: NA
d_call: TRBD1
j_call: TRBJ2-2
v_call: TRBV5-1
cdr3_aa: CASSLRGTGDTGELFF
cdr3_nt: TGCGCCAGCAGCTTGAGAGGGACAGGAGACACCGGGGAGCTGTTTTTT

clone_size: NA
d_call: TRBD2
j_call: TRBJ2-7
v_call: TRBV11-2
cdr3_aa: CASSFTSSGNEQYF
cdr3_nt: TGTGCCAGCAGCTTTACGTCTAGCGGGAACGAGCAGTACTTC

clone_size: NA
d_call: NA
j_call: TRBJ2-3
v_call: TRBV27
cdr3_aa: CASSLTPPVALDTQYF
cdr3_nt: TGTGCCAGCAGTTTAACCCCGCCAGTAGCTCTAGATACGCAGTATTTT

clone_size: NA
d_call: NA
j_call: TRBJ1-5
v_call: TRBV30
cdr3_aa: CAWSVAGNQPQHF
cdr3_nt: TGTGCCTGGAGTGTAGCGGGGAATCAGCCCCAGCATTTT

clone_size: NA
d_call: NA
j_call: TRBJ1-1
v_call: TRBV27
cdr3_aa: CASSLDGEMNTEAFF
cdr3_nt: TGTGCCAGCAGTTTAGACGGGGAAATGAACACTGAAGCTTTCTTT

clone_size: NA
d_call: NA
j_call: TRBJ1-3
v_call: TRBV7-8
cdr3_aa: CASSPTQTESSGNTIYF
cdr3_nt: TGTGCCAGCAGCCCCACCCAGACAGAATCCTCTGGAAACACCATATATTTT

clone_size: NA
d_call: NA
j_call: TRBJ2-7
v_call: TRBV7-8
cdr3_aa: CASSPQTGQSYEQYF
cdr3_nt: TGTGCCAGCAGCCCGCAGACAGGTCAGTCCTACGAGCAGTACTTC

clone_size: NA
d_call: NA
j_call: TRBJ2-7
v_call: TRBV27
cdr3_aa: CASSFSIGIPSYEQYF
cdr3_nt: TGTGCCAGCAGTTTCTCCATCGGGATACCCTCCTACGAGCAGTACTTC

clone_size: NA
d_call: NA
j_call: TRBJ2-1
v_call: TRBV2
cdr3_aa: CASSERQAGYNEQFF
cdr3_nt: TGTGCCAGCAGTGAAAGGCAGGCCGGCTACAATGAGCAGTTCTTC

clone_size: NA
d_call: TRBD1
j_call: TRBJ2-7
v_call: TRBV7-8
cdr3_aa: CASSLADRSSYEQYF
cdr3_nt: TGTGCCAGCAGCTTAGCGGACAGGAGCTCCTACGAGCAGTACTTC

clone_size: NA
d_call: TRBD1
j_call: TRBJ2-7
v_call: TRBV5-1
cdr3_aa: CASSLRQGDDEQYF
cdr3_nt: TGCGCCAGCAGCCTCCGACAGGGGGATGACGAGCAGTACTTC

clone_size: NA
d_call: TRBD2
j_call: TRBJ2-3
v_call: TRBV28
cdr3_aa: CASSWSSGRWADTQYF
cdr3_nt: TGTGCCAGCAGTTGGTCTAGCGGGAGATGGGCAGATACGCAGTATTTT

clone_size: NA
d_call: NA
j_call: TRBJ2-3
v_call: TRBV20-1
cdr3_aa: CSARQGSTQYF
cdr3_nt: TGCAGTGCTAGACAGGGGTCTACGCAGTATTTT

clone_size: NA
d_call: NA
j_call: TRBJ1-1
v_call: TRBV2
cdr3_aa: CASSESGRSEAFF
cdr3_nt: TGTGCCAGCAGTGAATCAGGGAGGTCTGAAGCTTTCTTT

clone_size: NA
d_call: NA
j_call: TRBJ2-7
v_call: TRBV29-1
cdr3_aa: CSGKEQNTYEQYF
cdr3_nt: TGCAGCGGTAAAGAGCAGAACACCTACGAGCAGTACTTC

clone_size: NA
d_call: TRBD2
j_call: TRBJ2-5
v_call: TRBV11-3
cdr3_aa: CASSFGLGETQYF
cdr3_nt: TGTGCCAGCAGCTTTGGACTAGGAGAGACCCAGTACTTC

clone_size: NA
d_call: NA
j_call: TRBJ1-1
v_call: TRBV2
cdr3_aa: CASSEGPGTEAFF
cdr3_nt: TGTGCCAGCAGTGAGGGGCCCGGCACTGAAGCTTTCTTT

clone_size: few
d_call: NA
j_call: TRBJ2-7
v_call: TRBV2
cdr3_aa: CASSVRRDYEQYF
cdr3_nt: TGTGCCAGCAGTGTGCGCAGGGACTACGAGCAGTACTTC

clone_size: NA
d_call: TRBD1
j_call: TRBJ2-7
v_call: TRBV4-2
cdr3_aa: CASSQEGGQNYEQYF
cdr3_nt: TGTGCCAGCAGCCAAGAAGGGGGACAGAACTACGAGCAGTACTTC

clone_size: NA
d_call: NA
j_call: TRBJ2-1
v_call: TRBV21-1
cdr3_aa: CASSSHWSGALIYNEQFF
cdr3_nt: TGTGCCAGCAGCTCCCATTGGAGCGGAGCTTTGATTTACAATGAGCAGTTCTTC

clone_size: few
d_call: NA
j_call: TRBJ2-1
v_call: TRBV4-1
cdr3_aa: CASSLSGRTYNEQFF
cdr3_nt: TGCGCCAGCAGCCTTAGCGGACGGACCTACAATGAGCAGTTCTTC

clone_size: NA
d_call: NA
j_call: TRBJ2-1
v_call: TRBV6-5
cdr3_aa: CASSPIGGNEQFF
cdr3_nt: TGTGCCAGCAGTCCAATTGGGGGGAATGAGCAGTTCTTC

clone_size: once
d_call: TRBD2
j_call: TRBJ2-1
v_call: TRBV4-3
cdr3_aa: CASSRHVTGLADGNEQFF
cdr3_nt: TGCGCCAGCAGCCGTCACGTTACGGGACTAGCGGACGGGAATGAGCAGTTCTTC

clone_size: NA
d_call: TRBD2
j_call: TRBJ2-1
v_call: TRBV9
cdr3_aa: CASSPQTSGLYNEQFF
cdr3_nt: TGTGCCAGCAGCCCTCAGACTAGCGGCCTCTACAATGAGCAGTTCTTC

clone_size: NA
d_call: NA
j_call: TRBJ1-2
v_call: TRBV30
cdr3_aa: CAWNGQPFTNYGYTF
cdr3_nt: TGTGCCTGGAACGGACAGCCCTTTACTAACTATGGCTACACCTTC

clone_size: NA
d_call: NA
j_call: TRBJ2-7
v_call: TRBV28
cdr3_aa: CASKGQGSWFYEQYF
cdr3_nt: TGTGCCAGCAAAGGCCAGGGATCATGGTTTTACGAGCAGTACTTC

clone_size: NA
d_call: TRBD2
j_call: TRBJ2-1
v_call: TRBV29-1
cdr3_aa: CSVSRGRAYEQFF
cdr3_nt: TGCAGCGTTTCCCGCGGGAGGGCCTATGAGCAGTTCTTC

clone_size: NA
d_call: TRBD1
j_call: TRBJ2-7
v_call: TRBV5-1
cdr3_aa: CASSLAATGSYEQYF
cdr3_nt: TGCGCCAGCAGCTTGGCCGCGACAGGGTCCTACGAGCAGTACTTC

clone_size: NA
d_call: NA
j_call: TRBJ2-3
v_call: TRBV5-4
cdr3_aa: CASSYTPTWDTQYF
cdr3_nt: TGTGCCAGCAGCTATACTCCCACCTGGGATACGCAGTATTTT

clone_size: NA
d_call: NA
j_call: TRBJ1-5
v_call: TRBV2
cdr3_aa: CASRWTANQPQHF
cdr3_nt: TGTGCCAGCAGATGGACAGCAAATCAGCCCCAGCATTTT

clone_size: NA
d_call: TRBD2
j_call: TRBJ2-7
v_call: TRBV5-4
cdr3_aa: CASSLGAGRASYEQYF
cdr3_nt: TGTGCCAGCAGCTTGGGGGCCGGGAGGGCCTCCTACGAGCAGTACTTC

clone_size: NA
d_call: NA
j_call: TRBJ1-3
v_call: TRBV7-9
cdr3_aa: CASTRSGQYSGNTIYF
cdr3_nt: TGTGCCAGCACCCGGAGCGGGCAGTACTCTGGAAACACCATATATTTT

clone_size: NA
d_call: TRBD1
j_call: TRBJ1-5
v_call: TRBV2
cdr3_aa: CASSLPDRVWDQPQHF
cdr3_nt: TGTGCCAGCAGCCTCCCCGACAGGGTCTGGGATCAGCCCCAGCATTTT

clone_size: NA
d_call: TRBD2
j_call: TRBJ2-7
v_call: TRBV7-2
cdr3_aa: CASSLGRTSGVKQYF
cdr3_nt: TGTGCCAGCAGCTTAGGACGGACTAGCGGGGTCAAGCAGTACTTC

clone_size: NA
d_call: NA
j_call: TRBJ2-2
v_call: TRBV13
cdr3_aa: CASSFHRTGELFF
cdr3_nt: TGTGCCAGCAGCTTTCATCGGACCGGGGAGCTGTTTTTT

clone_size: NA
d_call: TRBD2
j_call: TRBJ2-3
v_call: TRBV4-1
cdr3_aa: CASSQVTSGRGPDTQYF
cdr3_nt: TGCGCCAGCAGCCAGGTTACTAGCGGGAGAGGACCAGATACGCAGTATTTT

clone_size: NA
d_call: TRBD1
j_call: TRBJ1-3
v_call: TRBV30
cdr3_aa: CAWSVIGTGLGRGNTIYF
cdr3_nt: TGTGCCTGGAGTGTAATTGGGACAGGGTTAGGACGCGGAAACACCATATATTTT

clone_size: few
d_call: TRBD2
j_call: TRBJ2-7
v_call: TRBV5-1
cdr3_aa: CASSPRAPGGNYEQYF
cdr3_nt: TGCGCCAGCAGCCCCCGTGCCCCCGGGGGGAACTACGAGCAGTACTTC

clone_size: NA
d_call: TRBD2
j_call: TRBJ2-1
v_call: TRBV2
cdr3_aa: CASSRRDYRFF
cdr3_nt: TGTGCCAGCAGTCGCCGGGACTATCGGTTCTTC

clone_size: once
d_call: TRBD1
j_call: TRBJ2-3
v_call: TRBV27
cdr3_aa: CASIGQGAPDTQYF
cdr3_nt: TGTGCCAGCATAGGACAGGGGGCCCCAGATACGCAGTATTTT

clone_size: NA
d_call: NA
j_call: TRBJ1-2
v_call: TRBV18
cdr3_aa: CASSPDSGRNYGYTF
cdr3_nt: TGTGCCAGCTCACCGGACAGTGGCCGGAACTATGGCTACACCTTC

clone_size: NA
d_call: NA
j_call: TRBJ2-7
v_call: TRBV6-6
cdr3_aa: CASSGLQIPYEQYF
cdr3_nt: TGTGCCAGCAGTGGCCTACAGATCCCCTACGAGCAGTACTTC

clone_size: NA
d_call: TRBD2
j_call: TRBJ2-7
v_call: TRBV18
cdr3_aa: CASSPLYREGLIYEQYF
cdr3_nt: TGTGCCAGCTCACCATTATATCGGGAGGGCCTTATCTACGAGCAGTACTTC

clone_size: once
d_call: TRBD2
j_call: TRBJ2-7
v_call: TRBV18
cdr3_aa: CASSPFSGSSGTDEQYF
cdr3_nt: TGTGCCAGCTCACCATTTTCAGGGTCTAGCGGGACGGACGAGCAGTACTTC

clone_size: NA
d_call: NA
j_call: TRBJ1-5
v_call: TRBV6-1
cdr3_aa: CASSEVGGGEPQHF
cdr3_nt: TGTGCCAGCAGTGAGGTGGGGGGAGGTGAGCCCCAGCATTTT

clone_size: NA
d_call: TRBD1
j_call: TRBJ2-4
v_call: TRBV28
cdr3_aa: CASSFSGGGNIQYF
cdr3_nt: TGTGCCAGCAGTTTTTCAGGGGGCGGAAACATTCAGTACTTC

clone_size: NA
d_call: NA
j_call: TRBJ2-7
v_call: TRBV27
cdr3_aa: CASGTAYSYEQYF
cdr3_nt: TGTGCCAGCGGTACTGCATACTCCTACGAGCAGTACTTC